Presented here are 21 T cell receptor beta chains from one specimen sequenced in a study of shared clonotypes between healthy human individuals (dated by TCRdb to between 2020 and 2021). Receptor libraries were prepared by the immunoSEQ multiplex PCR assay. TCRdb limited this immuneACCESS table to in-frame rearrangements with V and J called. A share of clones is missing; checked studies link under half to unresolved V genes, and the rest is unexplained. This sample gives approximately 2,300,000 clones in total; 92% of them show up just once. The top ten clonotypes cover approximately 0.4% of the sample. Sample: naive CD4+ T cells from PBMCs. The sample's cell subset or site label, in plain terms: CD45RA+ positively selected. The receptors were gathered from a man younger than 35 in good health. Some clones in this sample may be carry-over from other donors' samples.

The chain recombines TRBV27 with TRBJ1-2, with unresolved D. Looked up from germline, CDR1 is MNHEY and CDR2 is SMNVEV (reference sequence). The CDR3 covers 18 residues. With 2 bases removed from V and 0 bases from J, the gap between germline ends came to 19 bases. Written as DNA, the CDR3 is TGTGCCAGCAGTTTAGGGCCGCGGGGAGGAAATGCTAACTATGGCTACACCTTC. Encoded protein: CASSLGPRGGNANYGYTF.

The gene calls are TRBV19 and TRBJ1-2; 7 bases are shared with TRBD1. V dropped 3 bases and J dropped 10; count of bases not matched to a gene: 11. Germline V CDR1 and CDR2: LNHDA, SQIVND (reference sequence). The CDR3 extends over 14 amino acids. DNA of the CDR3: TGTGCCAGTAGTATTGACAGGGCGACTACTTACTACACCTTC. Residues: CASSIDRATTYYTF.

In its sample, this clone was seen a few times. The J gene is TRBJ2-1, the V gene TRBV7-9, with D hard to call. Germline CDR1 and CDR2: SEHNR and FQNEAQ (reference sequence). V dropped 3 bases and J dropped 10 bases, with 10 bases sitting between them. This CDR3 has 12 residues. The CDR3 loop is CASSFGPTEQFF. The CDR3 DNA reads TGTGCCAGCAGCTTTGGACCTACCGAGCAGTTCTTC.

On this clone: A junction boundary mismatches the germline segment, possibly from a read error. V and J are TRBV7-8 and TRBJ2-6, with D perhaps being TRBD1 or TRBD2 (5 bases each). Germline values: CDR1 SGHVS, CDR2 FQNEAQ. This CDR3 spans 15 amino acids. The CDR3 region is CASSSAVSGGNVLTF. The DNA for the CDR3 is TGTGCCAGCAGCTCCGCAGTCTCTGGGGGCAACGTCCTGACTTTC.

The V gene is TRBV15, the J gene TRBJ2-2; tentatively, D is TRBD1 (5 bases). The CDR3 contains 15 residues. Deletions cut 2 bases from V and 3 bases from J, with 10 bases between. The V gene's germline CDR1 is LNHNV and CDR2 YYDKDF (reference sequence). The CDR3 DNA reads as TGTGCCACCAGCAGAACAGGATTCGACACCGGGGAGCTGTTTTTT. This encodes CATSRTGFDTGELFF. Full variable domain (missing parts from reference TRBV15 and TRBJ2-2): DAMVIQNPRYQVTQFGKPVTLSCSQTLNHNVMYWYQQKSSQAPKLLFHYYDKDFNNEADTPDNFQSRRPNTSFCFLDIRSPGLGDTAMYLCATSRTGFDTGELFFGEGSRLTVL.

The J gene is TRBJ2-4, the V gene TRBV28; 12 nucleotides line up with TRBD2. The junction had 25 bases not matched to a gene; V was cut back by 6 bases and J by 7 bases. Germline V gives CDR1 MDHEN, CDR2 SYDVKM. This CDR3 comprises 21 residues. CDR3 sequence reads: CASSRFGLAGGTGKPRNIQYF. The CDR3 DNA is TGTGCCAGCAGCCGATTTGGGCTAGCGGGAGGGACTGGGAAGCCTCGCAACATTCAGTACTTC.

The rearrangement links TRBV7-2 to TRBJ1-2; 7 positions match TRBD1. From germline, CDR1 is SGHTA and CDR2 FQGNSA. This CDR3 spans 14 amino acids. With V trimmed by 5 bases and J by 8 bases, 11 bases remained unmatched. The CDR3 protein is CASSPRDSGLGYTF. The CDR3 region has the DNA TGTGCCAGCAGCCCTCGGGACAGTGGGCTCGGCTACACCTTC.

The chain links TRBV7-2 to TRBJ2-1; TRBD2 might be the D (6 bases). The CDR3 is 17 amino acids. Between the trimmed V and J ends, which lost 1 base and 0 bases, there was a span of 13 bases. Germline values: CDR1 SGHTA, CDR2 FQGNSA. The CDR3: CASSLGSSSDSYNEQFF. For the CDR3, the DNA is TGTGCCAGCAGCTTAGGGTCCTCTAGCGACTCCTACAATGAGCAGTTCTTC.

This clone was recorded once. The V call is TRBV9, the J call TRBJ2-3, with 10 bases fitting TRBD2. V shed 4 bases and J 8 bases; nucleotides not matched to a gene: 25. Germline CDR1 and CDR2: SGDLS and YYNGEE. The CDR3 is 20 residues long. The CDR3 here is CASSPEEGGLANLPESTQYF. The CDR3 DNA reads as TGTGCCAGCAGCCCCGAGGAGGGGGGACTAGCGAATCTTCCGGAGAGTACGCAGTATTTT.

This chain joins TRBV19 and TRBJ1-1, with 10 bases aligning to TRBD1. Germline CDR1 is LNHDA and CDR2 is SQIVND (reference sequence). Trimming cost V 3 bases and J 5 bases; bases outside gene matches: 6. The length of the CDR3 is 15 residues. CDR3 protein: CASSISGQGGTEAFF. CDR3 coding DNA: TGTGCCAGTAGTATTAGTGGACAGGGGGGAACTGAAGCTTTCTTT.

On this clone itself: Other nucleotide sequences from this sample produce the same CDR3. The chain recombines TRBV2 with TRBJ2-7; D tentatively reads TRBD1 or TRBD2 (6 bases each). This CDR3 contains 13 residues. CDR1 and CDR2 (germline): SNHLY, FYNNEI. V shed 2 bases and J shed 4 bases, with 9 bases lying between them. The CDR3 nucleotides read TGTGCCAGCAGTGAACAGGGGAGGTACGAGCAGTACTTC. Translated, it gives CASSEQGRYEQYF. Full variable domain (rest looked up from reference TRBV2 and TRBJ2-7): EPEVTQTPSHQVTQMGQEVILRCVPISNHLYFYWYRQILGQKVEFLVSFYNNEISEKSEIFDDQFSVERPDGSNFTLKIRSTKLEDSAMYFCASSEQGRYEQYFGPGTRLTVT.

The chain links TRBV4-1 to TRBJ2-5; 11 positions agree with TRBD2. Germline V gene lookup returns CDR1 MGHRA and CDR2 YSYEKL. CDR3 size: 17 residues. The J segment lost 7 bases and the V segment lost 1 base, leaving 11 bases of the junction unmatched. The CDR3 coding sequence is TGCGCCAGCAGCCAAGCGCCACTAGCGGGAGATGTAGGGACCCAGTACTTC. Protein product: CASSQAPLAGDVGTQYF.

The chain is built from TRBV5-1 and TRBJ2-1; D may be TRBD1 or TRBD2 (8 bases each). Trimming took off 7 bases at V and 3 bases at J, with 17 bases between the two ends. Germline values: CDR1 SGHRS, CDR2 YFSETQ. The CDR3 totals 15 residues. CDR3 in amino acids: CASGFSGTGYNEQFF. The CDR3 DNA reads TGCGCCAGCGGATTTAGCGGGACAGGCTACAATGAGCAGTTCTTC.

This CDR3 reads CASSPWGGEYNEQFF. The CDR3 DNA sequence: TGTGCCAGCAGCCCCTGGGGGGGAGAGTACAATGAGCAGTTCTTC. The chain joins TRBV28 to TRBJ2-1; 7 positions match TRBD2. Germline CDR1 reads MDHEN; CDR2 reads SYDVKM. The CDR3 is 15 residues long. After removal of 6 bases from V and 4 bases from J, the junction contained 9 bases not matched to a gene.

The chain joins TRBV29-1 to TRBJ2-1; possible D gene TRBD2, 5 bases. The germline CDR1 and CDR2 sequences are SQVTM and ANQGSEA. Trimming removed 4 bases from V and 3 bases from J, with 10 bases in between. The CDR3 loop spans 13 amino acids. As DNA, the CDR3 is TGCAGCGTTGTCCCTAGCAACTACAATGAGCAGTTCTTC. Its protein product is CSVVPSNYNEQFF.

The genes are TRBV27 and TRBJ2-7; 7 positions agree with TRBD1. The CDR3 is made up of 15 amino acids. Germline CDR1 MNHEY, CDR2 SMNVEV (reference sequence). V lost 3 bases to trimming and J lost 2 bases; unmatched junction nucleotides: 7. The CDR3 DNA reads TGTGCCAGCAGTTTTGATCCTGACAGGGCCTACGAGCAGTACTTC. Amino acids: CASSFDPDRAYEQYF.

The chain recombines TRBV29-1 with TRBJ1-3, with D uncertain. The germline CDR1 and CDR2 sequences are SQVTM and ANQGSEA. There are 12 residues in the CDR3. With 7 bases removed from V and 4 bases from J, the gap between germline ends came to 11 bases. CDR3 in DNA: TGCAGCGCCCAGGTCGCCGGAAACACCATATATTTT. This codes for CSAQVAGNTIYF.

The gene calls are TRBV6-1 and TRBJ1-5; 7 nucleotides align to TRBD1. The ends lost 6 bases at V and 4 bases at J; junction bases unmatched: 9. Germline CDR1 reads MNHNS; CDR2 reads SASEGT. CDR3 length: 15 amino acids. The CDR3 DNA is TGTGCCAGCAGATCAGACAGGGCCCCAAATCAGCCCCAGCATTTT. It encodes CASRSDRAPNQPQHF.

CDR3 amino acids: CASRGFGGDRQPQHF. For the CDR3, the DNA is TGTGCCAGCAGGGGCTTTGGAGGGGATCGTCAGCCCCAGCATTTT. This chain uses TRBV6-1 with TRBJ1-5; possible D gene TRBD1, 5 bases. The CDR3 is 15 amino acids. V was shortened by 6 bases and J by 6 bases, with 18 bases between the two germline ends. Germline V CDR1 and CDR2: MNHNS, SASEGT.

This chain joins TRBV5-6 and TRBJ2-3, with unresolved D. The V gene's germline CDR1 is SGHDT and CDR2 YYEEEE. This CDR3 comprises 12 residues. Trimming took off 4 bases at V and 7 bases at J, with 10 bases between the two ends. The CDR3 nucleotides read TGTGCCAGCAGCCCCCTCGGACATACGCAGTATTTT. Encoded protein: CASSPLGHTQYF. The full variable domain, completed using reference TRBV5-6 and TRBJ2-3, is DAGVTQSPTHLIKTRGQQVTLRCSPKSGHDTVSWYQQALGQGPQFIFQYYEEEERQRGNFPDRFSGHQFPNYSSELNVNALLLGDSALYLCASSPLGHTQYFGPGTRLTVL.

V is TRBV5-5 and J is TRBJ1-2; D gene unclear. V was pared by 0 bases and J by 7 bases, with 13 bases between. The CDR3 is made up of 14 amino acids. Germline V gives CDR1 SGHKS, CDR2 YYEKEE (reference sequence). The CDR3, as DNA: TGTGCCAGCAGCTTGGCCGCAGGTACGTCTGGCTACACCTTC. Protein: CASSLAAGTSGYTF.